A selection of T cell receptor beta chains follows, all from one sample in a study of siplizumab effects on memory and regulatory T cells. Assay: immunoSEQ multiplex PCR; the TCRdb copy retains only in-frame clones and omits some. The sample consists of over 100,000 clones, 80% to 95% of them appearing once. The sample taken for sequencing was CD4+ T cells sorted from blood. The receptors were sampled from a human donor in good health. CDR3s include the opening cysteine and the closing phenylalanine or tryptophan. Fields, in order: J gene, V gene, clone size, CDR3 length, D gene, CDR3 DNA, CDR3 protein. The D gene is left open where the match is weak. A row's size may be missing; if present it is once, few, many or a size class.

TRBJ2-3 | TRBV4-1 | . | 17 | TRBD2 | TGCGCCAGCAGCCAAACTGGGACTAGCGTTAGCACAGATACGCAGTATTTT | CASSQTGTSVSTDTQYF
TRBJ1-2 | TRBV18 | . | 15 | . | TGTGCCAGCTCACCACTATCCGACAGAGCTGATGGCTACACCTTC | CASSPLSDRADGYTF
TRBJ1-5 | TRBV6-1 | . | 15 | TRBD1 | TGTGCCAGCAGTGATTCGGGACAGCGCAATCAGCCCCAGCATTTT | CASSDSGQRNQPQHF
TRBJ2-7 | TRBV7-9 | . | 15 | . | TGTGCCAGCAGCTTAGTAAATGGTGGAGCCTACGAGCAGTACTTC | CASSLVNGGAYEQYF
TRBJ2-7 | TRBV18 | . | 15 | TRBD1 | TGTGCCAGCTCCCCCGACAGGGGGAAGGTAGGCGAGCAGTACTTC | CASSPDRGKVGEQYF
TRBJ2-7 | TRBV28 | once | 15 | . | TGTGCCAGCAGTCCCTGGGTAAGGACAGAGTACGAGCAGTACTTC | CASSPWVRTEYEQYF
TRBJ1-2 | TRBV5-1 | . | 13 | . | TGCGCCAGCAGTTCGACGTGGTCGGGGGCCTACACCTTC | CASSSTWSGAYTF
TRBJ1-1 | TRBV10-3 | few | 13 | . | TGTGCCATCGGTCAATTAAAATCCCCTGAAGCTTTCTTT | CAIGQLKSPEAFF
TRBJ1-5 | TRBV28 | . | 15 | . | TGTGCCAGCAGGTCAACAGGGCACAGTAGTCAGCCCCAGCATTTT | CASRSTGHSSQPQHF
TRBJ2-5 | TRBV23-1 | . | 14 | . | TGCGCCAGCAGTCAATTGGCAGATGGGGAGACCCAGTACTTC | CASSQLADGETQYF
TRBJ2-3 | TRBV28 | . | 16 | . | TGTGCCAGCAAGGATGTCGGGGCCCTCCTAACAGATACGCAGTATTTT | CASKDVGALLTDTQYF
TRBJ2-7 | TRBV19 | . | 13 | . | TGTGCCAGTAGGGGGGCAAATACGGGCGAGCAGTACTTC | CASRGANTGEQYF
TRBJ2-7 | TRBV6-1 | . | 13 | . | TGTGCCAGCCTTTGGGATTTAGGCTACGAGCAGTACTTC | CASLWDLGYEQYF
TRBJ1-1 | TRBV6-4 | . | 18 | . | TGTGCCAGCAGTGACTCGAGTCTGGGGGCGGGAAAAGGCACTGAAGCTTTCTTT | CASSDSSLGAGKGTEAFF
TRBJ2-3 | TRBV4-1 | . | 16 | TRBD2 | TGCGCCAGCAGCCATAGCGGGAGGGCCGGCACAGATACGCAGTATTTT | CASSHSGRAGTDTQYF
TRBJ2-3 | TRBV5-1 | . | 15 | TRBD1 | TGCGCCAGCCGTTTACAGGGGGCGCGGACAGATACGCAGTATTTT | CASRLQGARTDTQYF
TRBJ1-1 | TRBV6-5 | . | 14 | . | TGTGCCAGCGAGAGTAGGGTAATCGGCACTGAAGCTTTCTTT | CASESRVIGTEAFF
TRBJ2-3 | TRBV28 | . | 17 | . | TGTGCCAGCAGTTTTGGGTCGCGGATCTCTCCCACAGATACGCAGTATTTT | CASSFGSRISPTDTQYF
TRBJ1-5 | TRBV19 | . | 17 | . | TGTGCCAGTAGTTTTGGGGGTGTCAGCTATAGCAATCAGCCCCAGCATTTT | CASSFGGVSYSNQPQHF
TRBJ1-1 | TRBV6-5 | . | 11 | . | TGTGCCATCAAGGCAGACACTGAAGCTTTCTTT | CAIKADTEAFF
TRBJ1-4 | TRBV7-9 | . | 14 | . | TGTGCCAGCAGCTCCCATGGGTCTAATGAAAAACTGTTTTTT | CASSSHGSNEKLFF
TRBJ2-1 | TRBV7-3 | . | 15 | . | TGTGCCAGCAGCTTAATGTCAGGGGTTTACAATGAGCAGTTCTTC | CASSLMSGVYNEQFF
TRBJ2-1 | TRBV18 | . | 14 | . | TGTGCCAGCTCACCGGGCCCCATCTACAATGAGCAGTTCTTC | CASSPGPIYNEQFF
TRBJ2-7 | TRBV5-1 | . | 15 | . | TGCGCCAGCAGCTTGGAGTCCTCCCCTGGGGCCGAGCAGTACTTC | CASSLESSPGAEQYF
TRBJ1-5 | TRBV5-1 | . | 15 | . | TGCGCCGGCAGCTTGGGTGGGACCTACAATCAGCCCCAGCATTTT | CAGSLGGTYNQPQHF
TRBJ2-1 | TRBV6-4 | . | 16 | TRBD2 | TGTGCCAGCAGTGACTATTACAGCGGGAGGGCGGATGAGCAGTTCTTC | CASSDYYSGRADEQFF
TRBJ2-4 | TRBV29-1 | . | 15 | TRBD1 | TGCAGCGTTGCATCTGGCCGGGACAGTCCCAACATTCAGTACTTC | CSVASGRDSPNIQYF
TRBJ1-1 | TRBV20-1 | . | 11 | . | TGCAGTGCCAGTCGGTCAAATGAAGCTTTCTTT | CSASRSNEAFF
TRBJ1-5 | TRBV18 | . | 15 | . | TGTGCCAGCTCACCGGGGGGTTATAGCAATCAGCCCCAGCATTTT | CASSPGGYSNQPQHF
TRBJ2-7 | TRBV11-1 | . | 14 | . | TGTGCCAGCAGTCAAATAACGGGGTTCTACGAGCAGTACTTC | CASSQITGFYEQYF
TRBJ2-3 | TRBV11-2 | . | 14 | TRBD1 | TGTGCCAGCGGGACAGGGGGAGGTACAGATACGCAGTATTTT | CASGTGGGTDTQYF
TRBJ2-3 | TRBV28 | . | 16 | TRBD2 | TGTGCCAGCTGGCCAGCTAGCGGGAGGGTCACAGATACGCAGTATTTT | CASWPASGRVTDTQYF
TRBJ1-2 | TRBV11-2 | . | 14 | . | TGTGCCAGCAGCTCCGTTTTAGGGCAGAATGGCTACACCTTC | CASSSVLGQNGYTF
TRBJ1-5 | TRBV28 | . | 15 | TRBD1 | TGTGCCAGCATCCCGGGGACAGCTTCTAATCAGCCCCAGCATTTT | CASIPGTASNQPQHF
TRBJ1-2 | TRBV19 | . | 16 | TRBD1 | TGTGCCAGTAGCCCGACAGGGGGCGTCAGTAGCTATGGCTACACCTTC | CASSPTGGVSSYGYTF
TRBJ2-1 | TRBV4-2 | . | 18 | TRBD2 | TGTGCCAGCAGCCCACAAGGGGCTTTCGGGAGGGCTTACAATGAGCAGTTCTTC | CASSPQGAFGRAYNEQFF
TRBJ1-4 | TRBV5-5 | . | 14 | . | TGTGCCAGCAGCTTGGGACAGAGTAATGAAAAACTGTTTTTT | CASSLGQSNEKLFF
TRBJ2-7 | TRBV6-1 | . | 16 | . | TGTGCCAGCAGTGAAGCGCTCGTCTTATACACCTACGAGCAGTACTTC | CASSEALVLYTYEQYF
TRBJ2-1 | TRBV7-2 | . | 17 | . | TGTGCCAGCAGCTTAGAGTACGGCGTCAAGCAGATGGATGAGCAGTTCTTC | CASSLEYGVKQMDEQFF
TRBJ1-3 | TRBV6-6 | . | 15 | . | TGTGCCAGCAGTTCCGACCGACGCTCTGGAAACACCATATATTTT | CASSSDRRSGNTIYF
TRBJ2-7 | TRBV30 | . | 14 | . | TGTGCCTGGAATCGCGGGGGCCTGCCCTACGAGCAGTACTTC | CAWNRGGLPYEQYF
TRBJ2-5 | TRBV5-1 | . | 12 | . | TGCGCCAGCAGCACCCCCCAAGAGACCCAGTACTTC | CASSTPQETQYF
TRBJ2-5 | TRBV7-2 | . | 14 | . | TGTGCCAGCAGCCCCCGCGGGGACCAAGAGACCCAGTACTTC | CASSPRGDQETQYF
TRBJ1-5 | TRBV5-6 | . | 15 | . | TGTGCCAGCAGCCCCGCCGGCAGGGGCGATCAGCCCCAGCATTTT | CASSPAGRGDQPQHF
TRBJ1-2 | TRBV30 | . | 13 | . | TGTGCCTGGAGTACACGACCAGACAGGGGCTACACCTTC | CAWSTRPDRGYTF
TRBJ2-1 | TRBV14 | . | 10 | . | TGTGCCAGCAGCCAAGCCGGGACGTTCTTC | CASSQAGTFF
TRBJ1-2 | TRBV6-5 | . | 15 | . | TGTGCCAGCAGCAAACTATTTACAAACAACTATGGCTACACCTTC | CASSKLFTNNYGYTF
TRBJ2-1 | TRBV19 | . | 15 | . | TGTGCCAGTAGTATGGTTGGTTACTCGGGTAATGAGCAGTTCTTC | CASSMVGYSGNEQFF
TRBJ2-5 | TRBV5-1 | few | 15 | TRBD2 | TGCGCCAGCAGCACCGGGGGAGGGGACGTAGAGACCCAGTACTTC | CASSTGGGDVETQYF
TRBJ2-7 | TRBV6-1 | . | 15 | TRBD2 | TGTGCCAGCACCCTAGGGACTAGCGGGACCTACGAGCAGTACTTC | CASTLGTSGTYEQYF
TRBJ2-2 | TRBV21-1 | . | 15 | . | TGTGCCAGCAGCGAAGGGACTAGGCCCACCGGGGAGCTGTTTTTT | CASSEGTRPTGELFF
TRBJ1-2 | TRBV29-1 | . | 14 | . | TGCAGCTTCCTCAGTCGCCCTCCTGAGGCTGGCTACACCTTC | CSFLSRPPEAGYTF
TRBJ2-7 | TRBV5-4 | . | 15 | . | TGTGCCAGCAGCTTAGGGGGAGGGGGAAAGGACGAGCAGTACTTC | CASSLGGGGKDEQYF
TRBJ1-2 | TRBV5-1 | . | 15 | TRBD1 | TGCGCCAGCAGCTTACTCGGGACAGGAAACTATGGCTACACCTTC | CASSLLGTGNYGYTF
TRBJ2-7 | TRBV19 | . | 15 | TRBD2 | TGTGCCAGTAGGGGCTGGACTAGCAACAACTACGAGCAGTACTTC | CASRGWTSNNYEQYF